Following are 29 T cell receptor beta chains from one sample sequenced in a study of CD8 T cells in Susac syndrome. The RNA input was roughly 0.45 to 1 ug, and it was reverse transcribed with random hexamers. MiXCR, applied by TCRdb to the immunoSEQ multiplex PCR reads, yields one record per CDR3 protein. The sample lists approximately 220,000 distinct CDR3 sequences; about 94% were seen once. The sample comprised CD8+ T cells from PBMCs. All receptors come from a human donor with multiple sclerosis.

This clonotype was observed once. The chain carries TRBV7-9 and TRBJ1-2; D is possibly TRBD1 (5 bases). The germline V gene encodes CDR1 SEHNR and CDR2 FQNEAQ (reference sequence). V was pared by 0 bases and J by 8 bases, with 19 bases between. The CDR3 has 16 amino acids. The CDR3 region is CASSLAGLEMEYGYTF. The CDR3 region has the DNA TGTGCCAGCAGCTTAGCGGGGCTCGAGATGGAATACGGCTACACCTTC.

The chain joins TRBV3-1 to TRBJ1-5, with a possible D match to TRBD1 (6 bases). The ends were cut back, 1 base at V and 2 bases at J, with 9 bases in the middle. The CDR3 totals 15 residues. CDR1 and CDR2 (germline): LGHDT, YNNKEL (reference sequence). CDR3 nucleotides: TGTGCCAGCAGCCAAGTCTCAGGGGGCAATCAGCCCCAGCATTTT. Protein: CASSQVSGGNQPQHF.

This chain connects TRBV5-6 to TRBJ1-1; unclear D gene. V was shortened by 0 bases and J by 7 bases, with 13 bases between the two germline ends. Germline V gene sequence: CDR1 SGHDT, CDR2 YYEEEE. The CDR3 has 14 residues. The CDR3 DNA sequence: TGTGCCAGCAGCTTGGGTTACGGCAACGATGAAGCTTTCTTT. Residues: CASSLGYGNDEAFF. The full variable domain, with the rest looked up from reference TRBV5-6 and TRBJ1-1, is DAGVTQSPTHLIKTRGQQVTLRCSPKSGHDTVSWYQQALGQGPQFIFQYYEEEERQRGNFPDRFSGHQFPNYSSELNVNALLLGDSALYLCASSLGYGNDEAFFGQGTRLTVV.

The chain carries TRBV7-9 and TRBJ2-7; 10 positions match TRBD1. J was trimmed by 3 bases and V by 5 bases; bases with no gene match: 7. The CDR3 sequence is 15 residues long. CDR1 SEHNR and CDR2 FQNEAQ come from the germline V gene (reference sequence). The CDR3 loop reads CASSETGGPDYEQYF. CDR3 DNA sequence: TGTGCCAGCAGCGAGACAGGGGGCCCCGACTACGAGCAGTACTTC.

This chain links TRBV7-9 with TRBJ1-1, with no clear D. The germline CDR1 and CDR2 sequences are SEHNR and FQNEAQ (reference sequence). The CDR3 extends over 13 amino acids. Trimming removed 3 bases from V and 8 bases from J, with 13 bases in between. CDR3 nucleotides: TGTGCCAGCAGCTTTGGGGTCGAGGCAGAAGCTTTCTTT. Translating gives CASSFGVEAEAFF.

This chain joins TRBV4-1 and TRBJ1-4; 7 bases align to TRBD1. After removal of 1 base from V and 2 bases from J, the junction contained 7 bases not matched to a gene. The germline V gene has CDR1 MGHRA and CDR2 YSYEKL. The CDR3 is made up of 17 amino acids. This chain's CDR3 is CASSQGPPTGTNEKLFF. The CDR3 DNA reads TGCGCCAGCAGCCAAGGCCCACCGACAGGGACTAATGAAAAACTGTTTTTT.

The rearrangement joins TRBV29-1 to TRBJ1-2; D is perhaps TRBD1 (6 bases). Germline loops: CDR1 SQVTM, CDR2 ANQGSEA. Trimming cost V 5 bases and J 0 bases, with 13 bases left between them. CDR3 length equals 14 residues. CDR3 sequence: CSVPPDSTNYGYTF. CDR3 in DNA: TGCAGCGTTCCACCGGACAGTACTAACTATGGCTACACCTTC.

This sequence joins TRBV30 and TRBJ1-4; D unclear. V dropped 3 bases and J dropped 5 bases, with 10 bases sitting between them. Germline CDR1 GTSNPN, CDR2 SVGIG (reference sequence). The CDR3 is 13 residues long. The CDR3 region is CAWRGRLNEKLFF. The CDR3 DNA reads TGTGCCTGGAGAGGGAGGCTGAATGAAAAACTGTTTTTT.

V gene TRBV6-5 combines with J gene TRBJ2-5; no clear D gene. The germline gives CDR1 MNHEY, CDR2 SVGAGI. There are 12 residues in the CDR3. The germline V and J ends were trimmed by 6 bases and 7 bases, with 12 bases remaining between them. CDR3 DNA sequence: TGTGCCAGCAGCCCTCATGTCGGGACCCAGTACTTC. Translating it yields CASSPHVGTQYF.

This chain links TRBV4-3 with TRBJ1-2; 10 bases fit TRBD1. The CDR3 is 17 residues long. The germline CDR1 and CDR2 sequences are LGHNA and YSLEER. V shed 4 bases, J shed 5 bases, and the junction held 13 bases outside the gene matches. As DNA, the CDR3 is TGCGCCAGCAGCCGAGAGGGACAGGGGAGTTTTTATTATGGCTACACCTTC. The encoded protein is CASSREGQGSFYYGYTF.

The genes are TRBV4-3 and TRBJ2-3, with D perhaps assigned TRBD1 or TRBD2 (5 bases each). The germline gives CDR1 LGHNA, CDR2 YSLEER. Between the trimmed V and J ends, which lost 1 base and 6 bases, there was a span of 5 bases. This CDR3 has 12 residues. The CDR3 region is CASSQGGDTQYF. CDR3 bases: TGCGCCAGCAGCCAAGGGGGGGATACGCAGTATTTT.

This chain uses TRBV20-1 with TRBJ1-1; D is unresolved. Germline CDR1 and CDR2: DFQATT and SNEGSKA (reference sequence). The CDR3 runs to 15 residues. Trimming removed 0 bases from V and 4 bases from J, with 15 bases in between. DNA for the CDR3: TGCAGTGCTAGAGAAGTGTTTGTGGAGGGCACTGAAGCTTTCTTT. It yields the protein CSAREVFVEGTEAFF.

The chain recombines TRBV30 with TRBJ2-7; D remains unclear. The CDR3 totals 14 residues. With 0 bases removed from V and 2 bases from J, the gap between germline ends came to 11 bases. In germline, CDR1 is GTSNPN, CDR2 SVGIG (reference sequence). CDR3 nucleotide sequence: TGTGCCTGGAGTGTCGAGGCCGGTGCCTACGAGCAGTACTTC. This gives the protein CAWSVEAGAYEQYF.

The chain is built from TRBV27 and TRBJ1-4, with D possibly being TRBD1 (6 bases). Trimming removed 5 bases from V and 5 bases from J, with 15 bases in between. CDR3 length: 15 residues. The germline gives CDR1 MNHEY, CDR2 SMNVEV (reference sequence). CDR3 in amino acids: CASSRWGGENEKLFF. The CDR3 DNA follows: TGTGCCAGCAGTAGATGGGGGGGCGAGAATGAAAAACTGTTTTTT.

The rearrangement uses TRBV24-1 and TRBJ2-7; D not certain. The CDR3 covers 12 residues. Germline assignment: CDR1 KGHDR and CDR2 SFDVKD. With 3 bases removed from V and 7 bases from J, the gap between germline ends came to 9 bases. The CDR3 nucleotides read TGTGCCACCAGTGATCCATGGGGTGAGCAGTACTTC. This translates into CATSDPWGEQYF.

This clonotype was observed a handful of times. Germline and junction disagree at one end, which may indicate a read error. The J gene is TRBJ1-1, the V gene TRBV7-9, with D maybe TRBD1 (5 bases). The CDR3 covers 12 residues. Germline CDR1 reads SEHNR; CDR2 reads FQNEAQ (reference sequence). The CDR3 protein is CASSLGETEAFF. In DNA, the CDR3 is TGCGCCAGCAGCTTGGGGGAGACTGAAGCTTTCTTT. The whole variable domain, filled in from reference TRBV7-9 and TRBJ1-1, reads DTGVSQNPRHKITKRGQNVTFRCDPISEHNRLYWYRQTLGQGPEFLTYFQNEAQLEKSRLLSDRFSAERPKGSFSTLEIQRTEQGDSAMYLCASSLGETEAFFGQGTRLTVV.

Here the CDR3 DNA reads TGTGCCAGCAGCCCCCCCCCAGGGGGATCCTACGAGCAGTACTTC. Translating gives CASSPPPGGSYEQYF. The V call is TRBV13, the J call TRBJ2-7; the match to TRBD1 covers 7 bases. J lost 1 base, V lost 5 bases, and 8 bases had no gene match. The germline CDR1 and CDR2 sequences are PRHDT and FYEKMQ (reference sequence). CDR3 length: 15 amino acids.

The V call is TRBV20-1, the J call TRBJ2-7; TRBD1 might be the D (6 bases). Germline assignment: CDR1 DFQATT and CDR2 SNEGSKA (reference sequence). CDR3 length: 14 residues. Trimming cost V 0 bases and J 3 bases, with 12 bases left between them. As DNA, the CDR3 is TGCAGTGCTAGAGATGCATTCAGGGGCTACGAGCAGTACTTC. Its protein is CSARDAFRGYEQYF.

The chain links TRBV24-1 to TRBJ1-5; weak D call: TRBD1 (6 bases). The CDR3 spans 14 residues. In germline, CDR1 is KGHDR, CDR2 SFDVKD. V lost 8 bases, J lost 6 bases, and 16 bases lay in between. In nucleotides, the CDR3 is TGTGCCACCAAGACAACAGGGTTCAGTCAGCCCCAGCATTTT. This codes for CATKTTGFSQPQHF.

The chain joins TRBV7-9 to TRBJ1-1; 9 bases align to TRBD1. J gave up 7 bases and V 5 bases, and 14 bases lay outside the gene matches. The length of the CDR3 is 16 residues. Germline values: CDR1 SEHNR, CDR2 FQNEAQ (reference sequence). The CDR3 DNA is TGTGCCAGCAGCCCCCCTTTACAGGGGGCGCTGAGTGAAGCTTTCTTT. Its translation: CASSPPLQGALSEAFF.

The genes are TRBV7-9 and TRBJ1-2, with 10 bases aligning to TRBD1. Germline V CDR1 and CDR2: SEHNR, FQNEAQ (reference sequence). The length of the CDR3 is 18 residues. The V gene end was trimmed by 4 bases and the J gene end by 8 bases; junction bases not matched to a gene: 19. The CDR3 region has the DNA TGTGCCAGCAGCTCCTTGAGGCCGGGACAGGGGCACTCCGGGGGCTACACCTTC. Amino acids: CASSSLRPGQGHSGGYTF.

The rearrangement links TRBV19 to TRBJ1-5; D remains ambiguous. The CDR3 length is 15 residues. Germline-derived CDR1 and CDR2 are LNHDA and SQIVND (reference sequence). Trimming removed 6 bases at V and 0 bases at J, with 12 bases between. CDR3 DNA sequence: TGTGCCAGTAGAAGGACGGATAATAGCAATCAGCCCCAGCATTTT. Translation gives CASRRTDNSNQPQHF.

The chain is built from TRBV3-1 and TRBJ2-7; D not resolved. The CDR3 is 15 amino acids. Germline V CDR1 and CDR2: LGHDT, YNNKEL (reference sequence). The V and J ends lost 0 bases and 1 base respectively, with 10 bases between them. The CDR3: CASSQDIGLSYEQYF. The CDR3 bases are TGTGCCAGCAGCCAAGATATAGGCCTATCCTACGAGCAGTACTTC.

The CDR3 is CASSLMLTTNEKLFF. As DNA, the CDR3 is TGCGCCAGCAGCCTCATGTTAACAACTAATGAAAAACTGTTTTTT. This chain uses TRBV4-1 with TRBJ1-4; D remains ambiguous. V lost 4 bases and J 0 bases, leaving 9 bases between the germline ends. Germline loops: CDR1 MGHRA, CDR2 YSYEKL. The CDR3 extends over 15 amino acids.

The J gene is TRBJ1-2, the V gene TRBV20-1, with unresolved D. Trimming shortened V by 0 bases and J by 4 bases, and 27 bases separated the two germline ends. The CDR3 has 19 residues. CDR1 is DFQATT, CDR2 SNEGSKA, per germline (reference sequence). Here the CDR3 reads CSARDPDRIGQPRGYGYTF. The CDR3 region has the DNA TGCAGTGCTAGAGACCCCGATCGGATCGGGCAGCCGAGAGGCTATGGCTACACCTTC.

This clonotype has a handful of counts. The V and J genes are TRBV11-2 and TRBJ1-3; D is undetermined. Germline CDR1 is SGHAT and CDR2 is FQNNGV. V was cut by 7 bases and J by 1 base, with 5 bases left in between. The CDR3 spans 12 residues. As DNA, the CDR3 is TGTGCCAGCACGTTATCTGGAAACACCATATATTTT. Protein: CASTLSGNTIYF.

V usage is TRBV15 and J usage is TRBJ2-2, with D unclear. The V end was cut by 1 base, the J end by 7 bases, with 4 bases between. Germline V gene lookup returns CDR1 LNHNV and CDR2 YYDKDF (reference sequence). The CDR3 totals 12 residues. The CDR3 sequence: CATSRGNGELFF. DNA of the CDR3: TGTGCCACCAGCAGAGGGAACGGGGAGCTGTTTTTT. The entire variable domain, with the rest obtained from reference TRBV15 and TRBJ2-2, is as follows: DAMVIQNPRYQVTQFGKPVTLSCSQTLNHNVMYWYQQKSSQAPKLLFHYYDKDFNNEADTPDNFQSRRPNTSFCFLDIRSPGLGDTAMYLCATSRGNGELFFGEGSRLTVL.

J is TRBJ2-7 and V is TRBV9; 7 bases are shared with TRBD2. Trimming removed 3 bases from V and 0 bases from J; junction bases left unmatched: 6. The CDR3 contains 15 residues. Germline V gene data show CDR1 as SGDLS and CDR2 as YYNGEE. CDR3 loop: CASSGSSGDSYEQYF. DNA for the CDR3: TGTGCCAGCAGCGGATCTAGCGGAGACTCCTACGAGCAGTACTTC.

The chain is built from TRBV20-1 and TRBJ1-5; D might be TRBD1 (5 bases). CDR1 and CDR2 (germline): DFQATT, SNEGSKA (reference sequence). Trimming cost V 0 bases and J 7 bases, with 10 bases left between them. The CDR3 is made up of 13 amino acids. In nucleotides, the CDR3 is TGCAGTGCTAGAGAAGGGGTGTTGCAGCCCCAGCATTTT. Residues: CSAREGVLQPQHF.